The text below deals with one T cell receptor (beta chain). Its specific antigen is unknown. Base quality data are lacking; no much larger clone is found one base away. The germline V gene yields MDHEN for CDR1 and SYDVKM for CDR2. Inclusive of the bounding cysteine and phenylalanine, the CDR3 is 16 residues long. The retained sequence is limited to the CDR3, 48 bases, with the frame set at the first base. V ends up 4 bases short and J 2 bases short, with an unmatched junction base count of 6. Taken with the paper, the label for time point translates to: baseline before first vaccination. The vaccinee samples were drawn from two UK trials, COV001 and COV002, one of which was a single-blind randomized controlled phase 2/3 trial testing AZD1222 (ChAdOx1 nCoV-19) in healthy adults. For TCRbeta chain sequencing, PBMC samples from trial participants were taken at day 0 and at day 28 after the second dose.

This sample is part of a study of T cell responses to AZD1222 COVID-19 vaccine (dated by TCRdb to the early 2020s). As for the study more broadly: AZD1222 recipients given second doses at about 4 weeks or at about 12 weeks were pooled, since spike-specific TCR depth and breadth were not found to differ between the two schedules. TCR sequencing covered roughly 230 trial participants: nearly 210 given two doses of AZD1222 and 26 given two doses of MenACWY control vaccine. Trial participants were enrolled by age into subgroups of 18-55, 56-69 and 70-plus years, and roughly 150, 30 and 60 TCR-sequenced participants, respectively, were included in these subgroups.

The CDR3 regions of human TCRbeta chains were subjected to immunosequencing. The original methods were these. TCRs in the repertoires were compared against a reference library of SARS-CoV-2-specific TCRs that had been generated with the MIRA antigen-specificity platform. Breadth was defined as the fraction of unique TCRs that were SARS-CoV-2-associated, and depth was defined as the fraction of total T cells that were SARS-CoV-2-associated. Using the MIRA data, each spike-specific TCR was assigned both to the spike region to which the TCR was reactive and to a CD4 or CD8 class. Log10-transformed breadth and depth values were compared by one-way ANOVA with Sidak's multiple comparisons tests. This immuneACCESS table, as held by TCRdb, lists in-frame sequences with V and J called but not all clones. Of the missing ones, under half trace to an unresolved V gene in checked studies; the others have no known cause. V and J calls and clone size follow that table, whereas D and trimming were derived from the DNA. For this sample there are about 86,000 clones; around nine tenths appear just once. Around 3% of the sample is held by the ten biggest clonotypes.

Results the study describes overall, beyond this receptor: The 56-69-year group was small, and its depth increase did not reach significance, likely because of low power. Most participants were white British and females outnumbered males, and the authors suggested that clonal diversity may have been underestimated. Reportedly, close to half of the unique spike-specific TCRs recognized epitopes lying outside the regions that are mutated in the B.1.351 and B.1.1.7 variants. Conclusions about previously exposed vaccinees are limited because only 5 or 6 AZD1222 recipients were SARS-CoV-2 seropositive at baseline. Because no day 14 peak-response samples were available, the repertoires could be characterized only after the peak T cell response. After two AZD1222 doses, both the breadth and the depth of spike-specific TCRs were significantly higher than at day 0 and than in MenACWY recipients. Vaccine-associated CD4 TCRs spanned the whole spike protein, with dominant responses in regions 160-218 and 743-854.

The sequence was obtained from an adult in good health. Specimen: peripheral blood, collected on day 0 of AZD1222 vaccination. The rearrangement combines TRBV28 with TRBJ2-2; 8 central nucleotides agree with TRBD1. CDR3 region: CASSSPTGGNTGELFF. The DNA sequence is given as TGTGCCAGCAGTTCCCCCACAGGGGGTAACACCGGGGAGCTGTTTTTT. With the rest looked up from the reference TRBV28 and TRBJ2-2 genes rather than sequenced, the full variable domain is DVKVTQSSRYLVKRTGEKVFLECVQDMDHENMFWYRQDPGLGLRLIYFSYDVKMKEKGDIPEGYSVSREKKERFSLILESASTNQTSMYLCASSSPTGGNTGELFFGEGSRLTVL.